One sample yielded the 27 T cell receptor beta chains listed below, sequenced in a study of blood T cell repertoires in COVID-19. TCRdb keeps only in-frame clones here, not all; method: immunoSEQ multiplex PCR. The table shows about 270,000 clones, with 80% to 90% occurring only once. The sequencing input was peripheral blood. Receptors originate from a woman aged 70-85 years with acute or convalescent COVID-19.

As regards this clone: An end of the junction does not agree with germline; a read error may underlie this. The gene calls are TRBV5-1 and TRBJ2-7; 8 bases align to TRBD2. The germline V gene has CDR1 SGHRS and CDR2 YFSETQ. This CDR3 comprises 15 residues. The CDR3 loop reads CASSLVAGGSNEQYF. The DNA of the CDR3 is TGCGCCAGCAGCTTGGTTGCGGGGGGCTCCAACGAGCAGTACTTC.

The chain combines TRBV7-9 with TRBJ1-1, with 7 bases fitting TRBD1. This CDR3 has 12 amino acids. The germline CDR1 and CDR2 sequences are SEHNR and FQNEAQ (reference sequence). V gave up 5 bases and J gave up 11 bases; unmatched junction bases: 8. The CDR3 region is CASSPRQGRAFF. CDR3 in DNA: TGTGCCAGCAGCCCCAGACAGGGTCGGGCTTTCTTT. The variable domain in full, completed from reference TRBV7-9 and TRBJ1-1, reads DTGVSQNPRHKITKRGQNVTFRCDPISEHNRLYWYRQTLGQGPEFLTYFQNEAQLEKSRLLSDRFSAERPKGSFSTLEIQRTEQGDSAMYLCASSPRQGRAFFGQGTRLTVV.

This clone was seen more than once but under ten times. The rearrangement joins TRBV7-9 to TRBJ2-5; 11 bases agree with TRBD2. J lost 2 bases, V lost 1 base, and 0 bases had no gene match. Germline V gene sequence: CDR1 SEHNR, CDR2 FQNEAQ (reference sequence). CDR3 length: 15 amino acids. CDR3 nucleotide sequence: TGTGCCAGCAGCTTAGGACTAGCGGGACAAGAGACCCAGTACTTC. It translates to CASSLGLAGQETQYF.

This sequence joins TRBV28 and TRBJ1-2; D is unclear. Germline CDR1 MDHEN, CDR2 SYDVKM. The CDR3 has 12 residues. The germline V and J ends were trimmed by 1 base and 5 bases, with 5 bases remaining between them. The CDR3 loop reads CASSLSEYGYTF. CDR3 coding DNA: TGTGCCAGCAGTTTATCTGAGTATGGCTACACCTTC.

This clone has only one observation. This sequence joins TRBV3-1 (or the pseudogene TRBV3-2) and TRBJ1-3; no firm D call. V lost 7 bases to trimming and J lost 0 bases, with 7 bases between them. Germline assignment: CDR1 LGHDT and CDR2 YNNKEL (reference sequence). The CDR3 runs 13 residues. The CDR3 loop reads CASKPSSGNTIYF. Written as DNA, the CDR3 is TGTGCCAGCAAACCGAGCTCTGGAAACACCATATATTTT.

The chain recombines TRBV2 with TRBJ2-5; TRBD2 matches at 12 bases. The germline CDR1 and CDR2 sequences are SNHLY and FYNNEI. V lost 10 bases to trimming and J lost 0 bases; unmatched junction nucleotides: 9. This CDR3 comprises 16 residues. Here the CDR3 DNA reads TGTGCCACCGTAAACCTAGCGGGGGGGTACCAAGAGACCCAGTACTTC. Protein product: CATVNLAGGYQETQYF.

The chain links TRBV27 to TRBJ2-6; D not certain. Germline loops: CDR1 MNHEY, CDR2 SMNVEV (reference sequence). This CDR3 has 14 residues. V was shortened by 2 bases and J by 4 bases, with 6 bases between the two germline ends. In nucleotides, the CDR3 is TGTGCCAGCAGTTTAGCGACAGGGGCCAACGTCCTGACTTTC. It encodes CASSLATGANVLTF.

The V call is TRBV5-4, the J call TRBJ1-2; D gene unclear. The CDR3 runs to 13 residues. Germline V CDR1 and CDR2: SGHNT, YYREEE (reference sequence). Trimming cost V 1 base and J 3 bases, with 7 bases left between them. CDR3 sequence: CASSLNTDYGYTF. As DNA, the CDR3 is TGTGCCAGCAGCTTGAATACGGACTATGGCTACACCTTC.

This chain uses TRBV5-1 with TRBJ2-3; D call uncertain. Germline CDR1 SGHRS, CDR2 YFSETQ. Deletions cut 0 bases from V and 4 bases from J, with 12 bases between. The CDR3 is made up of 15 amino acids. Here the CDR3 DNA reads TGCGCCAGCAGCTTGGGGCTAGGATTGGCAGATACGCAGTATTTT. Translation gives CASSLGLGLADTQYF. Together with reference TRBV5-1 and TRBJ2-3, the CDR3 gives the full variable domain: KAGVTQTPRYLIKTRGQQVTLSCSPISGHRSVSWYQQTPGQGLQFLFEYFSETQRNKGNFPGRFSGRQFSNSRSEMNVSTLELGDSALYLCASSLGLGLADTQYFGPGTRLTVL.

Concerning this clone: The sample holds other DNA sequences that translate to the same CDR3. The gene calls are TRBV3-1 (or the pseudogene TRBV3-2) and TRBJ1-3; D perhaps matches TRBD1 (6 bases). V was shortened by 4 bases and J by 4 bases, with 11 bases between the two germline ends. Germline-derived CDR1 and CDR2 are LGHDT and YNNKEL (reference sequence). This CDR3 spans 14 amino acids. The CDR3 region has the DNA TGTGCCAGCAGCCTTCAGGGGTCGGGAAACACCATATATTTT. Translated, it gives CASSLQGSGNTIYF.

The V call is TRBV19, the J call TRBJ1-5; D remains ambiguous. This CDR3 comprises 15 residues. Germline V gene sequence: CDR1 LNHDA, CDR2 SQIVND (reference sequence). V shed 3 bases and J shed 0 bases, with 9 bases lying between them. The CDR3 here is CASSIQRGSNQPQHF. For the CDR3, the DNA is TGTGCCAGTAGTATTCAACGGGGTAGCAATCAGCCCCAGCATTTT.

The CDR3 is CASSPRQDPDTQYF. CDR3 coding DNA: TGTGCCAGCTCACCACGGCAGGATCCAGATACGCAGTATTTT. The V call is TRBV18, the J call TRBJ2-3; D is ambiguous. CDR1 is KGHSH, CDR2 LQKENI, per germline. V lost 1 base, J lost 4 bases, and 9 bases lay in between. This CDR3 is built from 14 residues.

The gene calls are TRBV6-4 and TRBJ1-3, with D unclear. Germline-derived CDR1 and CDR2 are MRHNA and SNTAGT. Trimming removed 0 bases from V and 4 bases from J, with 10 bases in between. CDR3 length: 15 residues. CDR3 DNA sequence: TGTGCCAGCAGTGACTCGGAGGAAGCGGGAAACACCATATATTTT. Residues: CASSDSEEAGNTIYF.

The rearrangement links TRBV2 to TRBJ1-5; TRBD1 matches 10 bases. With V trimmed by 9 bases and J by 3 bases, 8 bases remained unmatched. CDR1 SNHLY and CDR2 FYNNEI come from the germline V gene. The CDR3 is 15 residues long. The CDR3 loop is CASGQGGSPNQPQHF. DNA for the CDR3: TGTGCCAGTGGACAGGGGGGATCCCCCAATCAGCCCCAGCATTTT. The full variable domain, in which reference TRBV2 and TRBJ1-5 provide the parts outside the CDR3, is EPEVTQTPSHQVTQMGQEVILRCVPISNHLYFYWYRQILGQKVEFLVSFYNNEISEKSEIFDDQFSVERPDGSNFTLKIRSTKLEDSAMYFCASGQGGSPNQPQHFGDGTRLSIL.

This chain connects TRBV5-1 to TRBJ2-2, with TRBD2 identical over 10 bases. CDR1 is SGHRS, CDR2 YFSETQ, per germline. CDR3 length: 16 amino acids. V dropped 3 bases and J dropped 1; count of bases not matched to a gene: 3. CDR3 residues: CASSSLAGGNTGELFF. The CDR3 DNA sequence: TGCGCCAGCAGCTCCTTAGCGGGGGGGAACACCGGGGAGCTGTTTTTT.

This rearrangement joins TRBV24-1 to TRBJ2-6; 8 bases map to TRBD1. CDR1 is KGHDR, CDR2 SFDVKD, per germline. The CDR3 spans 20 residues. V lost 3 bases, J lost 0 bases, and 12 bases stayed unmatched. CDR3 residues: CATSDPGQGPGNSGANVLTF. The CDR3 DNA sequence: TGTGCCACCAGTGATCCAGGACAGGGTCCTGGAAACTCTGGGGCCAACGTCCTGACTTTC.

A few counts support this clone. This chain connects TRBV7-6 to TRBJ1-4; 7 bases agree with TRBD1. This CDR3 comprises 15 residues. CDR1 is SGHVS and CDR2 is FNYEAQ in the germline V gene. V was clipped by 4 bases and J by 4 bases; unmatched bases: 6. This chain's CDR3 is CASSYGDSRNEKLFF. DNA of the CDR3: TGTGCCAGCAGCTACGGGGACAGCCGTAATGAAAAACTGTTTTTT.

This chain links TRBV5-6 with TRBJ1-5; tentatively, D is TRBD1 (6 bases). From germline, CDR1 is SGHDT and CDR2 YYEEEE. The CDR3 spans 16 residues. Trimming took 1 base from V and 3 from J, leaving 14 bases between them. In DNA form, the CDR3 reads TGTGCCAGCAGCTTGCGACAGGCGGGCCTCAATCAGCCCCAGCATTTT. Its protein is CASSLRQAGLNQPQHF.

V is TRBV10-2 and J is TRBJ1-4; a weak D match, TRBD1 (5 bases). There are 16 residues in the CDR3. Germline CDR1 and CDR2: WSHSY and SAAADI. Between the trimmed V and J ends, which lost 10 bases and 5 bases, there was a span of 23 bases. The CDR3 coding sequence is TGCGCCACCAAACGGGACTCCGCGGGCCCAAATGAAAAACTGTTTTTT. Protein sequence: CATKRDSAGPNEKLFF.

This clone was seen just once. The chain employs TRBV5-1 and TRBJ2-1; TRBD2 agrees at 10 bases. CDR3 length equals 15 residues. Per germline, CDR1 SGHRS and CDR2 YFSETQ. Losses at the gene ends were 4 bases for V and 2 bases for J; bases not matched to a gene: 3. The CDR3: CASSERGGPYNEQFF. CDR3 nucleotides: TGCGCCAGCAGCGAGCGGGGGGGCCCCTACAATGAGCAGTTCTTC.

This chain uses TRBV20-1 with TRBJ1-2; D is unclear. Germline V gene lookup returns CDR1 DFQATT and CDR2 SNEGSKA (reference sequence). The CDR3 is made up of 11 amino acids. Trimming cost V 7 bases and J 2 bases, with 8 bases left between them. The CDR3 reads CSGPENYGYTF. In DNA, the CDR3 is TGCAGTGGCCCGGAGAACTATGGCTACACCTTC.

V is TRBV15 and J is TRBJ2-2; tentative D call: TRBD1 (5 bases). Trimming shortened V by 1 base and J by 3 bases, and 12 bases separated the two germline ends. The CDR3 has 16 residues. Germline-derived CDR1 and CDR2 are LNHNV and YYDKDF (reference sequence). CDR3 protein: CATSRGQGLDTGELFF. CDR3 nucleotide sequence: TGTGCCACCAGCAGAGGGCAGGGATTAGACACCGGGGAGCTGTTTTTT.

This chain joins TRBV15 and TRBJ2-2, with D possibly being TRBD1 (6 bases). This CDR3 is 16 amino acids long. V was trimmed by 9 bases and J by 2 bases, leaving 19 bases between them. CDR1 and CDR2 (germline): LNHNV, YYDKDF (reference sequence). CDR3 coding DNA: TGTGCCACTGACAGAACAGGGATTTCTAACACCGGGGAGCTGTTTTTT. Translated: CATDRTGISNTGELFF.

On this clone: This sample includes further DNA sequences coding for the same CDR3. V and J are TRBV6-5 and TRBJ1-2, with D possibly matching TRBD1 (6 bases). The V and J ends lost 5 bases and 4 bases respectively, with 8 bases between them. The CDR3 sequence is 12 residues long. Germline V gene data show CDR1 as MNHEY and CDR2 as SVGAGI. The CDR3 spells CASSLQGYGYTF. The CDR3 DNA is TGTGCCAGCAGTCTACAGGGCTATGGCTACACCTTC.

The CDR3 DNA reads as TGTGCTAGTGGTTTAAGTCAGCGGGCGAATAACAGGGGGCCTCAGCCCCAGCATTTT. It is translated as CASGLSQRANNRGPQPQHF. The V call is TRBV12-5, the J call TRBJ1-5; TRBD1 aligns across 9 bases. The CDR3 covers 19 residues. Germline V gene lookup returns CDR1 LGHNT and CDR2 FRNRAP. V shed 3 bases, J shed 6 bases, and the junction held 18 bases outside the gene matches.

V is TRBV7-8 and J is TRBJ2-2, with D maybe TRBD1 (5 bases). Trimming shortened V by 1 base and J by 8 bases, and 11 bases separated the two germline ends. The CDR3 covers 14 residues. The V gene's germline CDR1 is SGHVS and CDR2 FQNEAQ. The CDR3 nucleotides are TGTGCCAGCAGCTTAGGGGGCCCCTCTGGGGAGCTGTTTTTT. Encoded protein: CASSLGGPSGELFF.

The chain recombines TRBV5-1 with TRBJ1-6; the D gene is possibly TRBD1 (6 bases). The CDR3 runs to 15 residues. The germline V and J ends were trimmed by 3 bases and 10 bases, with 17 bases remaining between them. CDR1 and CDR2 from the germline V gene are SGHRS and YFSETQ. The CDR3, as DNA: TGCGCCAGCAGCTACGACAGGAGAGTAGGGTCACCCCTCCACTTT. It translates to CASSYDRRVGSPLHF.